One sample yielded the 18 T cell receptor beta chains listed below, sequenced in a study of Ad26.COV2.S vaccination and SARS-CoV-2 variants. Profiling relied on immunoSEQ multiplex PCR, and the TCRdb table lists in-frame clones only, not all of them. Of about 350,000 clones in the sample, 92% are singletons; the top ten hold roughly 3.9%. The sample was peripheral blood, taken after recovery from COVID-19. These receptors were collected from a human donor who had recovered from COVID-19.

This chain links TRBV29-1 with TRBJ1-2; 11 bases are a match to TRBD1. Germline loops: CDR1 SQVTM, CDR2 ANQGSEA. V was clipped by 1 base and J by 0 bases; unmatched bases: 1. The CDR3 consists of 15 residues. The CDR3 loop reads CSVEVGQGANYGYTF. The CDR3 nucleotides are TGCAGCGTTGAAGTGGGACAGGGGGCTAACTATGGCTACACCTTC.

CDR3 amino acids: CSAGGDYGYTF. As DNA, the CDR3 is TGCAGTGCTGGGGGGGACTATGGCTACACCTTC. This chain connects TRBV20-1 to TRBJ1-2; tentative D call: TRBD1 (5 bases). The CDR3 has 11 residues. Germline assignment: CDR1 DFQATT and CDR2 SNEGSKA (reference sequence). Trimming removed 5 bases from V and 3 bases from J, with 7 bases in between.

The chain employs TRBV15 and TRBJ1-6, with 8 bases that match TRBD1. V was pared by 1 base and J by 10 bases, with 9 bases of the junction left unmatched. This CDR3 comprises 16 residues. Germline lookup yields CDR1 LNHNV and CDR2 YYDKDF (reference sequence). The CDR3 DNA sequence: TGTGCCACCAGCAGAGGGGCGACAGGGGCACAATCACCCCTCCACTTT. It specifies CATSRGATGAQSPLHF.

This chain joins TRBV4-1 and TRBJ2-5; the D gene is possibly TRBD1 (7 bases). This CDR3 is 17 amino acids long. V lost 0 bases, J lost 4 bases, and 18 bases lay in between. The germline CDR1 and CDR2 sequences are MGHRA and YSYEKL. The CDR3: CASSQEPPGGLAETQYF. CDR3 DNA: TGCGCCAGCAGCCAAGAACCCCCAGGGGGGCTAGCAGAGACCCAGTACTTC.

V and J are TRBV7-9 and TRBJ2-7; D unresolved. Trimming pared 5 bases from V and 0 bases from J, leaving 5 bases between. The germline CDR1 and CDR2 sequences are SEHNR and FQNEAQ (reference sequence). This CDR3 comprises 12 residues. The CDR3 loop is CASSRSSYEQYF. The CDR3 nucleotides read TGTGCCAGCAGCCGGAGCTCCTACGAGCAGTACTTC.

The chain uses TRBV14 and TRBJ1-5, with a weak D call TRBD1 (5 bases). This CDR3 comprises 14 residues. The V end was cut by 4 bases, the J end by 3 bases, with 10 bases between. CDR1 is SGHDN, CDR2 FVKESK, per germline. The CDR3 nucleotides read TGTGCCAGCAGCCTTCAAGGGGACAATCAGCCCCAGCATTTT. Translated: CASSLQGDNQPQHF.

The chain recombines TRBV7-2 with TRBJ2-1, with 8 bases matching TRBD2. The J segment lost 3 bases and the V segment lost 7 bases, leaving 8 bases of the junction unmatched. Germline V CDR1 and CDR2: SGHTA, FQGNSA. The CDR3 is 15 residues long. This CDR3 is CASNPGGAIYNEQFF. In DNA, the CDR3 is TGTGCCAGCAACCCGGGGGGGGCCATCTACAATGAGCAGTTCTTC.

The CDR3 here is CASSAGSYNSPLHF. The CDR3 DNA sequence: TGTGCCAGCTCCGCCGGGTCCTATAATTCACCCCTCCACTTT. J is TRBJ1-6 and V is TRBV18; D remains ambiguous. Trimming left V 6 bases short and J 1 base short, with 7 bases between. Germline V gene data show CDR1 as KGHSH and CDR2 as LQKENI. This CDR3 contains 14 residues.

The chain couples TRBV14 to TRBJ2-1; D gene uncertain. Germline V gene lookup returns CDR1 SGHDN and CDR2 FVKESK. The CDR3 extends over 15 amino acids. V lost 1 base to trimming and J lost 4 bases, with 11 bases between them. CDR3 in DNA: TGTGCCAGCAGCCAAGCTAGGACGGTATACAATGAGCAGTTCTTC. Protein sequence: CASSQARTVYNEQFF.

The chain is built from TRBV6-4 and TRBJ1-5; TRBD1 aligns across 10 bases. The CDR3 length is 20 residues. Germline V lookup: CDR1 MRHNA, CDR2 SNTAGT. V gave up 6 bases and J gave up 0 bases; unmatched junction bases: 17. The CDR3 coding sequence is TGTGCCAGCAGCAGGGGTGTAGCGGGACAGGGGACCTATAGCAATCAGCCCCAGCATTTT. Its protein product is CASSRGVAGQGTYSNQPQHF.

CDR3 coding DNA: TGTGCCAGCAGCTTAGTAGGGAACACTGAAGCTTTCTTT. Its protein product is CASSLVGNTEAFF. The rearrangement uses TRBV7-9 and TRBJ1-1; D gene ambiguous. The germline V gene has CDR1 SEHNR and CDR2 FQNEAQ (reference sequence). This CDR3 has 13 residues. The germline V and J ends were trimmed by 1 base and 1 base, with 4 bases remaining between them.

The chain employs TRBV7-2 and TRBJ1-3; D remains unclear. The V end was cut by 4 bases, the J end by 0 bases, with 10 bases between. Germline V gives CDR1 SGHTA, CDR2 FQGNSA. CDR3 length: 15 residues. CDR3 nucleotide sequence: TGTGCCAGCAGCTCCATACTGGCCTCTGGAAACACCATATATTTT. Translation: CASSSILASGNTIYF.

The rearrangement links TRBV6-5 to TRBJ2-1; 7 bases match TRBD1. CDR1 is MNHEY and CDR2 is SVGAGI in the germline V gene. The CDR3 has 15 amino acids. Germline trimming cut 6 bases from V and 2 bases from J; bases unmatched to any gene: 7. CDR3 region: CASRQTQGTYNEQFF. Here the CDR3 DNA reads TGTGCCAGCAGGCAAACACAGGGGACCTACAATGAGCAGTTCTTC.

The chain recombines TRBV29-1 with TRBJ1-1; 7 positions match TRBD1. There are 11 residues in the CDR3. Germline values: CDR1 SQVTM, CDR2 ANQGSEA. DNA of the CDR3: TGCAGGACAGGGTCGAACACTGAAGCTTTCTTT. It yields the protein CRTGSNTEAFF.

The chain uses TRBV2 and TRBJ2-1; 12 nucleotides line up with TRBD2. With 7 bases clipped from V and 0 bases from J, the junction kept 4 bases outside the gene matches. The CDR3 covers 16 residues. Germline-derived CDR1 and CDR2 are SNHLY and FYNNEI. CDR3 DNA sequence: TGTGCCAGCACGCTAGCGGGGGGGAGCTCCTACAATGAGCAGTTCTTC. Its protein is CASTLAGGSSYNEQFF.

V usage is TRBV6-2 or TRBV6-3 and J usage is TRBJ2-3, with 12 bases aligning to TRBD2. The V and J ends lost 1 base and 3 bases, in that order; junction bases with no gene match: 11. Germline V gives CDR1 MNHEY, CDR2 SVGEGT. CDR3 length equals 19 residues. CDR3 amino acids: CASSYLPSTSGGSTDTQYF. The CDR3 nucleotides are TGTGCCAGCAGTTACTTGCCCTCGACTAGCGGGGGATCGACAGATACGCAGTATTTT.

J is TRBJ2-5 and V is TRBV27; 13 positions agree with TRBD2. The CDR3 contains 14 residues. The germline V gene has CDR1 MNHEY and CDR2 SMNVEV (reference sequence). Losses at the gene ends were 5 bases for V and 5 bases for J; bases not matched to a gene: 2. This CDR3 reads CASSTGLAGETQYF. DNA for the CDR3: TGTGCCAGCAGTACGGGACTAGCGGGGGAGACCCAGTACTTC.

The chain has TRBV20-1 and TRBJ2-1; D gene unclear. The CDR3 loop spans 11 amino acids. Germline-derived CDR1 and CDR2 are DFQATT and SNEGSKA (reference sequence). Deletions cut 6 bases from V and 9 bases from J, with 12 bases between. Here the CDR3 DNA reads TGCAGTGCGCCGCTTGGGTTTGAGCAGTTCTTC. Encoded protein: CSAPLGFEQFF.